One sample yielded the 16 T cell receptor beta chains listed below, sequenced in a study of cytomegalovirus exposure and HLA in healthy donors. Amplification used 60 Vbeta primers and 13 Jbeta primers. Data came from immunoSEQ multiplex PCR; TCRdb stores just in-frame clones and leaves some out. The listing contains 150,000 to 200,000 clones. The specimen was PBMCs. The receptor set was obtained from a woman aged 55-75 years in good health and CMV-seronegative.

The rearrangement joins TRBV7-3 to TRBJ2-3, with unresolved D. The CDR3 has 14 residues. Germline V gene data show CDR1 as SGHTA and CDR2 as FQGTGA. V lost 2 bases and J 8 bases, leaving 14 bases between the germline ends. CDR3 in amino acids: CASSLSPLSSTQYF. In DNA, the CDR3 is TGTGCCAGCAGCTTATCCCCCCTATCGAGTACGCAGTATTTT.

The chain links TRBV5-1 to TRBJ1-2; 7 bases are shared with TRBD1. Germline CDR1 SGHRS, CDR2 YFSETQ. This CDR3 region has 12 residues. With 4 bases clipped from V and 6 bases from J, the junction kept 3 bases outside the gene matches. The CDR3 DNA is TGCGCCAGCAGCGCAGACAGGGATGGCTACACCTTC. This gives the protein CASSADRDGYTF.

The CDR3 bases are TGTGCCAGCGCGAATAACCGCGCCCATGAGCAGTTCTTC. It encodes CASANNRAHEQFF. J is TRBJ2-1 and V is TRBV9; no clear D. The ends were cut back, 7 bases at V and 8 bases at J, with 16 bases in the middle. Germline V gene sequence: CDR1 SGDLS, CDR2 YYNGEE. The CDR3 contains 13 residues.

The chain is built from TRBV4-1 and TRBJ1-2; 7 bases line up with TRBD1. V lost 2 bases and J lost 4; bases outside the gene matches: 10. In germline, CDR1 is MGHRA, CDR2 YSYEKL. The CDR3 loop spans 16 amino acids. CDR3 in DNA: TGCGCCAGCAGCCAATCTATCGACAGGGAGCTCTATGGCTACACCTTC. Protein sequence: CASSQSIDRELYGYTF.

The CDR3 nucleotides read TGTGCCAGCAGTTACTTGGGGGCCGGGAACACTGAAGCTTTCTTT. Encoded protein: CASSYLGAGNTEAFF. The V and J genes are TRBV6-5 and TRBJ1-1, with a weak D call TRBD1 (6 bases). The germline V gene has CDR1 MNHEY and CDR2 SVGAGI. V dropped 1 base and J dropped 1 base, with 10 bases sitting between them. The CDR3 is 15 amino acids.

This chain uses TRBV19 with TRBJ2-3; D may be TRBD2 (7 bases). This CDR3 contains 15 residues. V lost 10 bases and J lost 0, with 17 bases in between. Germline V CDR1 and CDR2: LNHDA, SQIVND (reference sequence). In DNA form, the CDR3 reads TGTGCCACCTCAGGGGCTAGCGGAAGCACAGATACGCAGTATTTT. This encodes CATSGASGSTDTQYF.

The chain is built from TRBV5-4 and TRBJ2-4; TRBD2 aligns across 12 bases. V was pared by 4 bases and J by 6 bases, with 8 bases of the junction left unmatched. The germline CDR1 and CDR2 sequences are SGHNT and YYREEE (reference sequence). The CDR3 is 16 amino acids. As DNA, the CDR3 is TGTGCCAGCAGCGCGGCTAGCGGGGGGGGGAGAAACATTCAGTACTTC. The encoded protein is CASSAASGGGRNIQYF.

V and J are TRBV7-3 and TRBJ1-1; 7 nucleotides line up with TRBD1. CDR3 length: 13 amino acids. Germline CDR1 is SGHTA and CDR2 is FQGTGA. Losses at the gene ends were 4 bases for V and 5 bases for J; bases not matched to a gene: 4. CDR3 in DNA: TGTGCCAGCAGCTACGACAGGGAAACTGAAGCTTTCTTT. Translated: CASSYDRETEAFF.

V and J are TRBV6-5 and TRBJ2-7, with TRBD2 matching over 7 bases. Germline CDR1 MNHEY, CDR2 SVGAGI. The junction had 4 bases not matched to a gene; V was cut back by 5 bases and J by 6 bases. The CDR3 length is 12 residues. CDR3 bases: TGTGCCAGCAGTCACCGCGGGAGCGAGCAGTACTTC. Amino acids: CASSHRGSEQYF.

The rearrangement links TRBV5-5 to TRBJ2-1, with a weak D call TRBD1 (6 bases). The CDR3 extends over 15 amino acids. V lost 4 bases and J 7 bases, leaving 18 bases between the germline ends. Looked up from germline, CDR1 is SGHKS and CDR2 is YYEKEE (reference sequence). The CDR3 region has the DNA TGTGCCAGCAGCCTAACCCCACAGGGATGGAATGAGCAGTTCTTC. Encoded protein: CASSLTPQGWNEQFF.

This rearrangement joins TRBV7-2 to TRBJ1-3; D gene ambiguous. CDR1 is SGHTA and CDR2 is FQGNSA in the germline V gene. This CDR3 spans 16 amino acids. V was trimmed by 0 bases and J by 2 bases, leaving 11 bases between them. CDR3 sequence: CASSLASRVAGNTIYF. The DNA for the CDR3 is TGTGCCAGCAGCTTAGCATCGCGGGTTGCTGGAAACACCATATATTTT.

The chain recombines TRBV5-1 with TRBJ2-5; D ambiguous. V lost 4 bases, J lost 1 base, and 8 bases lay in between. Germline values: CDR1 SGHRS, CDR2 YFSETQ. CDR3 size: 13 residues. For the CDR3, the DNA is TGCGCCAGCAGCCCCGGTCTCCAAGAGACCCAGTACTTC. This gives the protein CASSPGLQETQYF.

V gene TRBV6-6 combines with J gene TRBJ1-1; tentative D call: TRBD1 (5 bases). Trimming took off 2 bases at V and 3 bases at J, with 16 bases between the two ends. The V gene's germline CDR1 is MNHNY and CDR2 SVGAGI (reference sequence). This CDR3 is 16 amino acids long. This chain's CDR3 is CASSYGRGRMYTEAFF. CDR3 bases: TGTGCCAGCAGTTACGGAAGGGGAAGGATGTACACTGAAGCTTTCTTT.

The genes are TRBV5-1 and TRBJ1-5, with 8 bases that match TRBD1. Germline lookup yields CDR1 SGHRS and CDR2 YFSETQ. The CDR3 covers 14 residues. Trimming removed 4 bases from V and 6 bases from J; junction bases left unmatched: 6. The CDR3 nucleotides are TGCGCCAGCAGCGAGGGACAGGACGGTCAGCCCCAGCATTTT. This sequence encodes CASSEGQDGQPQHF.

V gene TRBV19 combines with J gene TRBJ1-4; 9 bases fit TRBD1. This CDR3 is built from 15 residues. The germline gives CDR1 LNHDA, CDR2 SQIVND (reference sequence). V was pared by 6 bases and J by 4 bases, with 6 bases of the junction left unmatched. The CDR3 sequence: CASRKDRGLNEKLFF. The CDR3 region has the DNA TGTGCCAGTAGGAAGGACAGGGGCCTTAATGAAAAACTGTTTTTT.

As concerns this clone: One junction end disagrees with the germline gene, perhaps due to a read error. This CDR3 is also generated by other DNA sequences in the sample. This rearrangement joins TRBV11-3 to TRBJ2-2, with 9 nucleotides matching TRBD1. Germline V gives CDR1 SGHNT, CDR2 YENEEA. This CDR3 comprises 16 residues. CDR3 bases: TGTGCCAGCAGCCAGGACAGGGGCACGAACACCGGGGAGCTGTTCTTT. As protein: CASSQDRGTNTGELFF.